The rows below give T cell receptor beta chains drawn from one sample of a study of molecular identifiers for immune sequencing clone quantification. A single record per CDR3 protein comes from TCRdb applying MiXCR to the PCR reads. The sample carries about 510,000 distinct CDR3 sequences, under 30% recorded once. Sequencing input: naive CD8+ T cells from blood, with Jurkat cell RNA spiked in. All receptors come from a human donor in good health. Some libraries in this study had Jurkat cell RNA spiked in. Both conserved end residues are part of each CDR3. A D gene is named only where the DNA matches it firmly. Size is stated for part of the rows, as once, few or many counts, or as a class when the clone is expanded.

j_call: TRBJ1-1; d_call: -; v_call: TRBV5-1; clone_size: many; cdr3_aa: CASRVTMNTEAFF; cdr3_nt: TGCGCCAGCCGGGTCACCATGAACACTGAAGCTTTCTTT
j_call: TRBJ1-2; d_call: -; v_call: TRBV30; clone_size: few; cdr3_aa: CAWRQIANYGYTF; cdr3_nt: TGTGCCTGGAGGCAGATAGCTAACTATGGCTACACCTTC
j_call: TRBJ1-3; d_call: -; v_call: TRBV7-7; clone_size: few; cdr3_aa: CASSPDRSSGNTIYF; cdr3_nt: TGTGCCAGCAGCCCCGACCGGAGCTCTGGAAACACCATATATTTT
j_call: TRBJ1-1; d_call: TRBD1; v_call: TRBV4-3; clone_size: many; cdr3_aa: CASSQDGGGGSTEAFF; cdr3_nt: TGCGCCAGCAGCCAAGACGGAGGAGGGGGCAGCACTGAAGCTTTCTTT
j_call: TRBJ1-3; d_call: -; v_call: TRBV14; clone_size: few; cdr3_aa: CASSQALLGNTIYF; cdr3_nt: TGTGCCAGCAGCCAAGCTCTCCTTGGAAACACCATATATTTT
j_call: TRBJ1-5; d_call: -; v_call: TRBV6-6; clone_size: -; cdr3_aa: CASSYSARVNQPQHF; cdr3_nt: TGTGCCAGCAGTTACTCTGCCAGGGTCAATCAGCCCCAGCATTTT
j_call: TRBJ2-7; d_call: -; v_call: TRBV2; clone_size: -; cdr3_aa: CASSPLATLSYEQYF; cdr3_nt: TGTGCCAGCAGTCCCCTTGCGACCCTCTCCTACGAGCAGTACTTC
j_call: TRBJ2-3; d_call: -; v_call: TRBV13; clone_size: few; cdr3_aa: CASSFIQDRSDTQYF; cdr3_nt: TGTGCCAGCAGCTTTATCCAGGACCGTTCAGATACGCAGTATTTT
j_call: TRBJ2-2; d_call: -; v_call: TRBV27; clone_size: -; cdr3_aa: CASSLLGVRGQGELFF; cdr3_nt: TGTGCCAGCAGTTTGTTAGGTGTCAGGGGCCAAGGGGAGCTGTTTTTT
j_call: TRBJ2-3; d_call: TRBD2; v_call: TRBV10-2; clone_size: many; cdr3_aa: CAASRDGGSDTQYF; cdr3_nt: TGCGCCGCCTCAAGGGATGGCGGGAGTGATACGCAGTATTTT
j_call: TRBJ1-5; d_call: -; v_call: TRBV10-1; clone_size: -; cdr3_aa: CASSELSATEVYQPQHF; cdr3_nt: TGCGCCAGCAGTGAGTTAAGTGCAACGGAGGTTTATCAGCCCCAGCATTTT
j_call: TRBJ1-2; d_call: -; v_call: TRBV27; clone_size: -; cdr3_aa: CASSTTLDNYGYTF; cdr3_nt: TGTGCCAGCAGTACAACCCTAGACAACTATGGCTACACCTTC
j_call: TRBJ2-7; d_call: TRBD1; v_call: TRBV14; clone_size: few; cdr3_aa: CASSPLPPGQGTYEQYF; cdr3_nt: TGTGCCAGCAGCCCCTTACCGCCGGGACAGGGCACCTACGAGCAGTACTTC
j_call: TRBJ1-3; d_call: -; v_call: TRBV4-3; clone_size: -; cdr3_aa: CASSQDRGRALSSGNTIYF; cdr3_nt: TGCGCCAGCAGCCAAGATCGAGGGAGGGCACTAAGCTCTGGAAACACCATATATTTT
j_call: TRBJ2-3; d_call: TRBD1; v_call: TRBV4-3; clone_size: -; cdr3_aa: CASSQDPVTGVSDTQYF; cdr3_nt: TGCGCCAGCAGCCAAGACCCAGTGACAGGGGTCTCAGATACGCAGTATTTT
j_call: TRBJ1-1; d_call: -; v_call: TRBV7-2; clone_size: many; cdr3_aa: CASSLGQALNTEAFF; cdr3_nt: TGTGCCAGCAGCTTAGGCCAGGCCCTGAACACTGAAGCTTTCTTT
j_call: TRBJ1-6; d_call: -; v_call: TRBV13; clone_size: many; cdr3_aa: CASSLNWAGPLHF; cdr3_nt: TGTGCCAGCAGCCTCAACTGGGCCGGACCCCTCCACTTT
j_call: TRBJ1-2; d_call: -; v_call: TRBV14; clone_size: few; cdr3_aa: CASSQEPQRSYGYTF; cdr3_nt: TGTGCCAGCAGCCAAGAACCCCAGAGGAGCTATGGCTACACCTTC
j_call: TRBJ2-7; d_call: TRBD2; v_call: TRBV29-1; clone_size: many; cdr3_aa: CSVVGAGGYYEQYF; cdr3_nt: TGCAGCGTTGTCGGGGCGGGAGGGTACTACGAGCAGTACTTC
j_call: TRBJ2-7; d_call: TRBD1; v_call: TRBV4-2; clone_size: -; cdr3_aa: CASSQVRTGAYEQYF; cdr3_nt: TGTGCCAGCAGCCAAGTGCGGACAGGGGCCTACGAGCAGTACTTC
j_call: TRBJ2-7; d_call: -; v_call: TRBV6-2/TRBV6-3; clone_size: few; cdr3_aa: CASSSILAPYEQYF; cdr3_nt: TGTGCCAGCAGTTCCATACTAGCACCGTACGAGCAGTACTTC
j_call: TRBJ1-2; d_call: TRBD1; v_call: TRBV28; clone_size: -; cdr3_aa: CASRKPGQSYGYTF; cdr3_nt: TGTGCCAGCAGGAAACCGGGACAGTCCTATGGCTACACCTTC
j_call: TRBJ2-1; d_call: -; v_call: TRBV11-2; clone_size: -; cdr3_aa: CASSFGDGLAHNEQFF; cdr3_nt: TGTGCCAGCAGCTTCGGGGACGGACTCGCCCACAATGAGCAGTTCTTC
j_call: TRBJ1-1; d_call: -; v_call: TRBV7-9; clone_size: many; cdr3_aa: CASEGELGTEAFF; cdr3_nt: TGTGCCTCTGAAGGGGAGTTAGGCACTGAAGCTTTCTTT
j_call: TRBJ1-5; d_call: -; v_call: TRBV7-6; clone_size: -; cdr3_aa: CARRLVGGPPQDTQHF; cdr3_nt: TGTGCCCGCCGCTTAGTGGGAGGCCCCCCTCAAGATACCCAGCATTTT
j_call: TRBJ2-5; d_call: TRBD2; v_call: TRBV12-3/TRBV12-4; clone_size: many; cdr3_aa: CASSLASILAGGQETQYF; cdr3_nt: TGTGCCAGCAGTTTAGCCTCAATACTAGCGGGGGGTCAAGAGACCCAGTACTTC
j_call: TRBJ1-2; d_call: -; v_call: TRBV10-3; clone_size: -; cdr3_aa: CAISESPGLGYTF; cdr3_nt: TGTGCCATCAGTGAGTCGCCGGGGTTAGGCTACACCTTC
j_call: TRBJ2-3; d_call: -; v_call: TRBV5-1; clone_size: many; cdr3_aa: CASSLDYRDVTDTQYF; cdr3_nt: TGCGCCAGCAGCTTGGATTATAGGGACGTCACAGATACGCAGTATTTT
j_call: TRBJ2-4; d_call: -; v_call: TRBV7-6; clone_size: many; cdr3_aa: CASSSTPIPGPKNIQYF; cdr3_nt: TGTGCCAGCAGCTCAACCCCCATCCCGGGGCCAAAAAACATTCAGTACTTC
j_call: TRBJ2-7; d_call: -; v_call: TRBV5-6; clone_size: -; cdr3_aa: CASSLPGQYEQYF; cdr3_nt: TGTGCCAGCAGCTTGCCCGGACAGTACGAGCAGTACTTC
j_call: TRBJ2-3; d_call: TRBD2; v_call: TRBV9; clone_size: -; cdr3_aa: CASSAGRGAGDGTDTQYF; cdr3_nt: TGTGCCAGCAGCGCGGGGAGAGGGGCGGGAGATGGGACAGATACGCAGTATTTT
j_call: TRBJ2-2; d_call: -; v_call: TRBV7-9; clone_size: -; cdr3_aa: CASSLAQGLPGELFF; cdr3_nt: TGTGCCAGCAGCTTAGCTCAGGGATTGCCCGGGGAGCTGTTTTTT
j_call: TRBJ1-4; d_call: TRBD1; v_call: TRBV7-9; clone_size: few; cdr3_aa: CASSLDRGLYNEKLFF; cdr3_nt: TGTGCCAGCAGCTTAGACAGGGGGCTGTATAATGAAAAACTGTTTTTT
j_call: TRBJ2-3; d_call: TRBD2; v_call: TRBV12-3/TRBV12-4; clone_size: many; cdr3_aa: CASSPGLAADTQYF; cdr3_nt: TGTGCCAGCAGTCCCGGACTAGCCGCAGATACGCAGTATTTT
j_call: TRBJ1-3; d_call: TRBD1; v_call: TRBV2; clone_size: many; cdr3_aa: CASSARGTGAGNTIYF; cdr3_nt: TGTGCCAGCAGCGCAAGGGGGACAGGGGCTGGAAACACCATATATTTT
j_call: TRBJ2-7; d_call: TRBD1; v_call: TRBV6-5; clone_size: many; cdr3_aa: CASSPGTGGFYEQYF; cdr3_nt: TGCGCCAGCAGCCCCGGGACAGGAGGCTTCTACGAGCAGTACTTC
j_call: TRBJ2-5; d_call: -; v_call: TRBV19; clone_size: -; cdr3_aa: CASSIAPGMSQETQYF; cdr3_nt: TGTGCCAGTAGTATAGCCCCTGGGATGAGTCAAGAGACCCAGTACTTC
j_call: TRBJ2-2; d_call: -; v_call: TRBV24-1; clone_size: -; cdr3_aa: CATSDLPVGELFF; cdr3_nt: TGTGCCACCAGTGATTTACCCGTCGGGGAGCTGTTTTTT
j_call: TRBJ1-5; d_call: TRBD1; v_call: TRBV19; clone_size: -; cdr3_aa: CASSTGQGGSQPQHF; cdr3_nt: TGTGCCAGTAGTACGGGACAGGGCGGGAGTCAGCCCCAGCATTTT
j_call: TRBJ2-3; d_call: -; v_call: TRBV19; clone_size: few; cdr3_aa: CASSIEADSTDTQYF; cdr3_nt: TGTGCCAGTAGTATAGAGGCGGATAGCACAGATACGCAGTATTTT
j_call: TRBJ2-5; d_call: -; v_call: TRBV21-1; clone_size: many; cdr3_aa: CASSKGPSEAYQETQYF; cdr3_nt: TGTGCCAGCAGCAAAGGGCCTAGCGAGGCCTACCAAGAGACCCAGTACTTC
j_call: TRBJ2-7; d_call: -; v_call: TRBV10-3; clone_size: -; cdr3_aa: CAISDPGVQRDYEQYF; cdr3_nt: TGTGCCATCAGTGACCCAGGCGTCCAACGGGACTACGAGCAGTACTTC
j_call: TRBJ1-1; d_call: TRBD1; v_call: TRBV4-3; clone_size: many; cdr3_aa: CASSQGRGGKNTEAFF; cdr3_nt: TGCGCCAGCAGCCAAGGAAGAGGGGGCAAGAACACTGAAGCTTTCTTT
j_call: TRBJ2-3; d_call: -; v_call: TRBV6-2/TRBV6-3; clone_size: few; cdr3_aa: CASSPLGGATDTQYF; cdr3_nt: TGTGCCAGCAGTCCTCTCGGGGGAGCCACAGATACGCAGTATTTT
j_call: TRBJ2-5; d_call: TRBD2; v_call: TRBV27; clone_size: few; cdr3_aa: CASRPSGGSEETQYF; cdr3_nt: TGTGCCAGCAGACCTAGCGGGGGCTCAGAAGAGACCCAGTACTTC
j_call: TRBJ2-1; d_call: TRBD1; v_call: TRBV29-1; clone_size: few; cdr3_aa: CSVRQGIPYNEQFF; cdr3_nt: TGCAGCGTTAGACAGGGAATACCCTACAATGAGCAGTTCTTC
j_call: TRBJ2-7; d_call: -; v_call: TRBV6-2/TRBV6-3; clone_size: -; cdr3_aa: CASSYAGADYEQYF; cdr3_nt: TGTGCCAGCAGTTACGCAGGGGCAGACTACGAGCAGTACTTC
j_call: TRBJ1-5; d_call: -; v_call: TRBV16; clone_size: many; cdr3_aa: CASSQKTRGNQPQHF; cdr3_nt: TGTGCCAGCAGCCAAAAGACAAGGGGCAATCAGCCCCAGCATTTT
j_call: TRBJ1-5; d_call: -; v_call: TRBV6-1; clone_size: -; cdr3_aa: CASSEHPPGQEYSNPPQHF; cdr3_nt: TGTGCCAGCAGTGAGCACCCGCCCGGCCAGGAGTACAGCAATCCGCCCCAGCATTTT
j_call: TRBJ2-7; d_call: TRBD2; v_call: TRBV28; clone_size: -; cdr3_aa: CASSSPIAGANEQYF; cdr3_nt: TGTGCCAGCAGTTCCCCTATAGCGGGAGCGAACGAGCAGTACTTC
j_call: TRBJ2-7; d_call: -; v_call: TRBV5-6; clone_size: many; cdr3_aa: CASSLGGSSYEQYF; cdr3_nt: TGCGCCAGCAGCTTGGGTGGCAGCTCCTACGAGCAGTACTTC
j_call: TRBJ1-2; d_call: TRBD1; v_call: TRBV27; clone_size: -; cdr3_aa: CASSFSGQELGYTF; cdr3_nt: TGTGCCAGCAGTTTTTCCGGACAGGAGCTTGGCTACACCTTC
j_call: TRBJ2-5; d_call: -; v_call: TRBV27; clone_size: -; cdr3_aa: CASRETGPLGPQETQYF; cdr3_nt: TGTGCCAGCAGGGAGACTGGACCCCTGGGGCCTCAAGAGACCCAGTACTTC
j_call: TRBJ1-6; d_call: -; v_call: TRBV30; clone_size: few; cdr3_aa: CAWSHDRNSPLHF; cdr3_nt: TGTGCCTGGAGCCATGACAGAAATTCACCCCTCCACTTT
j_call: TRBJ1-4; d_call: -; v_call: TRBV3-1; clone_size: many; cdr3_aa: CASSLRTDATNEKLFF; cdr3_nt: TGTGCCAGCAGCCTGAGGACAGACGCAACTAATGAAAAACTGTTTTTT
j_call: TRBJ1-1; d_call: -; v_call: TRBV2; clone_size: -; cdr3_aa: CASSEEGVWMNTEAFF; cdr3_nt: TGTGCCAGCAGTGAAGAGGGGGTTTGGATGAACACTGAAGCTTTCTTT
j_call: TRBJ2-7; d_call: TRBD1; v_call: TRBV29-1; clone_size: many; cdr3_aa: CSARDRGLREQYF; cdr3_nt: TGCAGCGCCCGGGACAGGGGATTGAGGGAGCAGTACTTC
j_call: TRBJ2-1; d_call: TRBD2; v_call: TRBV7-2; clone_size: many; cdr3_aa: CASSLRASGRAPYNEQFF; cdr3_nt: TGTGCCAGCAGCTTAAGAGCTAGCGGGAGGGCCCCCTACAATGAGCAGTTCTTC
j_call: TRBJ2-3; d_call: TRBD2; v_call: TRBV12-3/TRBV12-4; clone_size: few; cdr3_aa: CASSPRTSGGGGTDTQYF; cdr3_nt: TGTGCCAGCAGTCCGCGGACTAGCGGGGGTGGTGGCACAGATACGCAGTATTTT